This T cell receptor (beta chain) was identified during a study of blood T cell repertoires in COVID-19. Study-level background: The cDNA or gDNA used as material had been derived from T cells, B-cell-depleted T cells, or PBMCs.

Participants spanned ages about 18 to 100 years and resided in 24 US areas. Cohort allocation depended upon clinical history that participants reported. The V gene end was trimmed by 1 base and the J gene end by 0 bases; junction bases not matched to a gene: 1. Germline lookup yields CDR1 KGHSH and CDR2 LQKENI. CDR3 length equals 15 residues. Source study methods: Amplifying reference gene primers gave estimates of nucleated cell counts. TCRdb keeps only in-frame clones here, not all; method: immunoSEQ multiplex PCR. V, J and clone size are those of that table, while D and trimming were read from the DNA. This sample has about 46,000 clones, with about 88% found just once.

Sequenced: PBMCs or T cells enriched from blood (not recorded which). This receptor was taken from a woman in her forties or fifties who had recovered from COVID-19. The chain employs TRBV18 and TRBJ2-5; 8 positions agree with TRBD1. CDR3 protein: CASSPQQGDQETQYF. Written as DNA, the CDR3 is TGTGCCAGCTCACCACAACAGGGGGACCAAGAGACCCAGTACTTC.